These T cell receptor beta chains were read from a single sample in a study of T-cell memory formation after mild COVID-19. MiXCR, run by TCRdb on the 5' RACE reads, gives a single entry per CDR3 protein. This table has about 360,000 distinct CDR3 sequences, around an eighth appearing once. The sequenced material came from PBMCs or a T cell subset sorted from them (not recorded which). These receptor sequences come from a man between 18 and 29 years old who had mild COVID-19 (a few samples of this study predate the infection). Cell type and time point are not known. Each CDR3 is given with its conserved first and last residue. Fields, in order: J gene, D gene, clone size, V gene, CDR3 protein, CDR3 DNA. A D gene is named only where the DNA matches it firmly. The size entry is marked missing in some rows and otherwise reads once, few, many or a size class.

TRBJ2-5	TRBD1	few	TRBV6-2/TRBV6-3	CASSRDRKQETQYF	TGTGCCAGCAGTCGGGACAGAAAACAAGAGACCCAGTACTTC
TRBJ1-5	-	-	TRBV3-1	CASSQENNQPQHF	TGTGCCAGCAGCCAAGAGAACAATCAGCCCCAGCATTTT
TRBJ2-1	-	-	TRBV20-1	CSARGLEVAYNEQFF	TGCAGTGCAAGGGGTTTGGAGGTCGCCTACAATGAGCAGTTCTTC
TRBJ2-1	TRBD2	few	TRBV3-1	CASSQRRGCRNEQFF	TGTGCCAGCAGCCAGAGGCGGGGGTGCAGGAATGAGCAGTTCTTC
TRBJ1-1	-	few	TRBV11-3	CASSLGGDEAFF	TGTGCCAGCAGCTTAGGGGGAGATGAAGCTTTCTTT
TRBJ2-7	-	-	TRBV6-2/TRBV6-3	CASIDRAVGEQYF	TGTGCCAGCATTGACCGGGCGGTTGGTGAGCAGTACTTC
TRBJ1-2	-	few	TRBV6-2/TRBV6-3	CASTSAGGNPDDYGYTF	TGTGCCAGCACCAGCGCCGGGGGGAACCCTGATGACTATGGCTACACCTTC
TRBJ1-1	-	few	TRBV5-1	CASSLYAGMNTEAFF	TGCGCCAGCAGCTTGTACGCAGGGATGAACACTGAAGCTTTCTTT
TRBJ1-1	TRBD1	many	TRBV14	CASSDYRGANTEAFF	TGTGCCAGCAGCGACTACAGGGGCGCGAACACTGAAGCTTTCTTT
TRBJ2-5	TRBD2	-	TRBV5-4	CASSLAGLAAQETQYF	TGTGCCAGCAGCTTGGCCGGGCTAGCGGCCCAAGAGACCCAGTACTTC
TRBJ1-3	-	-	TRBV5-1	CASSLGGAENTIYF	TGCGCCAGCAGCTTGGGCGGTGCCGAAAACACCATATATTTT
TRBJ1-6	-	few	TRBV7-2	CASSSLINSPLHF	TGTGCCAGCAGCTCCCTGATTAATTCACCCCTCCACTTT
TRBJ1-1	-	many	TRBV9	CASSVVGDETEAFF	TGTGCCAGCAGCGTAGTGGGTGATGAGACTGAAGCTTTCTTT
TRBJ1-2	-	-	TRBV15	CATSRELGQAGYTF	TGTGCCACCAGCAGAGAGTTAGGGCAGGCCGGCTACACCTTC
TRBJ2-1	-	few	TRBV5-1	CASSSPPSNEQFF	TGCGCCAGCAGCTCCCCCCCCTCCAATGAGCAGTTCTTC
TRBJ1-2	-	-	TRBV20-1	CSARGHLGRQSGYTF	TGCAGTGCTAGAGGGCACCTTGGACGGCAGAGTGGCTACACCTTC
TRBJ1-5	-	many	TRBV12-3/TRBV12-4	CASSSRGQPQHF	TGTGCCAGCAGTTCCCGTGGGCAGCCCCAGCATTTT
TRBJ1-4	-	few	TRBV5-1	CASSYQGWGEKLFF	TGCGCCAGCAGCTACCAGGGGTGGGGAGAAAAACTGTTTTTT
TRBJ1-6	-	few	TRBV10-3	CAISDGGFNSPLHF	TGTGCCATCAGTGACGGGGGATTTAATTCACCCCTCCACTTT
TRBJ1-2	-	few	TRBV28	CAVRGRKNYGYTF	TGTGCCGTACGCGGACGTAAAAACTATGGCTACACCTTC
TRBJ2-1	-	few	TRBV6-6	CASSYGQGDDNEQFF	TGTGCCAGCAGTTACGGACAAGGCGATGACAATGAGCAGTTCTTC
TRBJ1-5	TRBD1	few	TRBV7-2	CASSLAMTGMGRPQHF	TGTGCCAGCAGCTTAGCGATGACAGGGATGGGAAGGCCCCAGCATTTT
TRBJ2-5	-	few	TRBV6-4	CASSDPRQKQETQYF	TGTGCCAGCAGTGACCCTCGACAGAAACAAGAGACCCAGTACTTC
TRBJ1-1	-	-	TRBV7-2	CASSIDRNTEAFF	TGTGCCAGCAGCATCGACAGGAACACTGAAGCTTTCTTT
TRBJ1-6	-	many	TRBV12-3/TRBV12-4	CASRWGRNNSPLHF	TGTGCCAGCAGGTGGGGGCGAAATAATTCACCCCTCCACTTT
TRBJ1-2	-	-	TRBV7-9	CASSPTTALRDYTF	TGTGCCAGCAGCCCCACGACGGCCCTCCGTGACTACACCTTC
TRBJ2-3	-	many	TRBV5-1	CASSGGAQDTQYF	TGCGCCAGCAGCGGGGGGGCCCAAGATACGCAGTATTTT
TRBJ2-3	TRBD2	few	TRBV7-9	CASSSTTLGLAGAGDTQYF	TGTGCCAGCAGCTCAACCACGCTGGGACTAGCGGGGGCCGGCGATACGCAGTATTTT
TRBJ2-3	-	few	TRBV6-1	CASSGWAAPGTQYF	TGTGCCAGCAGTGGGTGGGCCGCTCCGGGTACGCAGTATTTT
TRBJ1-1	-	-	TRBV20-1	CSARVGVVWTEAFF	TGCAGTGCTAGAGTGGGGGTGGTTTGGACTGAAGCTTTCTTT
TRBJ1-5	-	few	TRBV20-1	CSARGRMNQPQHF	TGCAGTGCTAGAGGCAGGATGAATCAGCCCCAGCATTTT
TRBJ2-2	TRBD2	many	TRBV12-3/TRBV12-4	CASSPGLAGSGLVGELFF	TGTGCCAGCAGTCCGGGACTAGCGGGGAGCGGGCTGGTCGGGGAGCTGTTTTTT
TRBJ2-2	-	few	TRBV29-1	CSVVGNTGELFF	TGCAGCGTCGTGGGGAACACCGGGGAGCTGTTTTTT
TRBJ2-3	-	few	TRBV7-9	CASSGTGSSTDTQYF	TGTGCCAGCAGCGGAACGGGGTCTAGCACAGATACGCAGTATTTT
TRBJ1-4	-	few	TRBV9	CASNRGGNEKLFF	TGTGCCAGCAACCGGGGCGGCAATGAAAAACTGTTTTTT
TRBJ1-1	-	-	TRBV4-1	CASRLAGATEAFF	TGCGCCAGCAGACTCGCAGGGGCCACTGAAGCTTTCTTT
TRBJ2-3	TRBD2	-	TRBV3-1	CASSQTSGGAGDTQYF	TGTGCCAGCAGCCAAACTAGCGGGGGGGCCGGAGATACGCAGTATTTT
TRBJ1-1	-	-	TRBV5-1	CASSLGDGWGTEAFF	TGCGCCAGCAGCTTGGGGGACGGCTGGGGCACTGAAGCTTTCTTT
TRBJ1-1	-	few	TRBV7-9	CASSLAGQLTEAFF	TGTGCCAGCAGCTTAGCCGGGCAGCTCACTGAAGCTTTCTTT
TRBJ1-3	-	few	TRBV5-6	CASSKDNSGNTIYF	TGTGCCAGCAGCAAGGACAACTCTGGAAACACCATATATTTT
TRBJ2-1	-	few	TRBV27	CATGNEQFF	TGTGCCACAGGCAATGAGCAGTTCTTC
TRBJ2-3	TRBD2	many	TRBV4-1	CASSQALGLAGDKDTQYF	TGCGCCAGCAGCCAAGCCCTTGGACTAGCGGGGGACAAAGATACGCAGTATTTT
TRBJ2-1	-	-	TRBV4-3	CASSQLGPNSYNEQFF	TGCGCCAGCAGCCAACTAGGCCCTAATTCCTACAATGAGCAGTTCTTC
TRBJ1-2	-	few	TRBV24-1	CATSDPGYYGYTF	TGTGCCACCAGTGATCCAGGGTACTATGGCTACACCTTC
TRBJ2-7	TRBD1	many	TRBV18	CASSPPGQGAYEQYF	TGTGCCAGCTCACCACCGGGACAGGGGGCTTACGAGCAGTACTTC
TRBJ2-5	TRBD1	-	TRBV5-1	CASSVTGGQETQYF	TGCGCCAGCAGCGTGACAGGGGGTCAAGAGACCCAGTACTTC
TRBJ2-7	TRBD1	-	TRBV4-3	CASSQPGQSTYEQYF	TGCGCCAGCAGCCAGCCGGGACAGTCCACCTACGAGCAGTACTTC
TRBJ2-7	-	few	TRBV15	CATSRETGTTGREQYF	TGTGCCACCAGCAGAGAGACCGGGACAACCGGGCGCGAGCAGTACTTC
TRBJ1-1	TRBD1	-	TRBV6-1	CASSDLGTGATEAFF	TGTGCCAGCAGTGATTTGGGGACAGGGGCCACTGAAGCTTTCTTT
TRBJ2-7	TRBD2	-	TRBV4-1	CASSQALLATLYEQYF	TGCGCCAGCAGCCAAGCTTTACTAGCGACATTATACGAGCAGTACTTC
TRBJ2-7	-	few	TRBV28	CASSPYTFSYEQYF	TGTGCCAGCAGTCCGTACACTTTCTCCTACGAGCAGTACTTC
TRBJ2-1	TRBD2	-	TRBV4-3	CASSQVTSPYEQFF	TGCGCCAGCAGCCAAGTGACTAGCCCTTATGAGCAGTTCTTC
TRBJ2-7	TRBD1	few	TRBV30	CAWSFGTGGYEQYF	TGTGCCTGGAGTTTCGGGACAGGGGGCTACGAGCAGTACTTC